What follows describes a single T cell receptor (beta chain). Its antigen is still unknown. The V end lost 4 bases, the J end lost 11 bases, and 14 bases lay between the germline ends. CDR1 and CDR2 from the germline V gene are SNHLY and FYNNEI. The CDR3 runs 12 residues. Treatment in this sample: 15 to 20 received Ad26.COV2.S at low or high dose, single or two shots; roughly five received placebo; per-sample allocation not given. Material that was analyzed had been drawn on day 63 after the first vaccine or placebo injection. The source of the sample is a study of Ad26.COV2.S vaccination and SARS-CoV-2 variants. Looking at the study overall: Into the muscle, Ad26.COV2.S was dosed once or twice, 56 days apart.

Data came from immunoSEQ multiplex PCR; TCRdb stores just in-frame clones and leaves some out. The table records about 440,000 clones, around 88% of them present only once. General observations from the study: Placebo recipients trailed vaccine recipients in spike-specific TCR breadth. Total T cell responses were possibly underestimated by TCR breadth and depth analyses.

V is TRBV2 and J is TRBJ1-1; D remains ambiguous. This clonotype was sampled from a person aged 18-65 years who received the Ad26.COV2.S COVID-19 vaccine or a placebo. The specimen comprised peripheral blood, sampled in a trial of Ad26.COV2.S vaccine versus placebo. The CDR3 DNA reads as TGTGCCAGCAGTGGGGCGGCCATTGGGGCTTTCTTT. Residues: CASSGAAIGAFF.